The rows below give T cell receptor beta chains drawn from one sample of a study of blood T cells in healthy people across ages. Each CDR3 protein gets one entry after TCRdb re-called the 5' RACE reads with MiXCR. The data contain around 900,000 distinct CDR3 sequences, roughly 47% of them singletons. The sequenced sample was blood. These receptors all stem from a woman aged 55-69 years in good health. CDR3s include the opening cysteine and the closing phenylalanine or tryptophan. A D gene is named only where the DNA matches it firmly. Not every row has a clone size; where given, it reads once, few, many or a size class.

TRBJ2-2 TRBV12-3/TRBV12-4 few TRBD2 TGTGCCAGCAGTGATGGACTAGCGGGAGGGCCGGTCACCGGGGAGCTGTTTTTT CASSDGLAGGPVTGELFF
TRBJ1-3 TRBV4-1 . . TGCGCCAGCAGCCAAGATCGGGACCCTACTGGAAACACCATATATTTT CASSQDRDPTGNTIYF
TRBJ2-5 TRBV9 . . TGTGCCAGCACCGGTTCCTCCCGTGGAGAGACCCAGTACTTC CASTGSSRGETQYF
TRBJ2-2 TRBV7-2 . TRBD1 TGTGCCAGCAGCATCTGGACAGGGAACACCGGGGAGCTGTTTTTT CASSIWTGNTGELFF
TRBJ2-7 TRBV18 . . TGTGCCAGCTCTACGACAGGCTATCACTACGAGCAGTACTTC CASSTTGYHYEQYF
TRBJ2-7 TRBV7-9 . TRBD2 TGTGCCAGCAGCCGACCCAGCGGGAACCCCTCTTACGAGCAGTACTTC CASSRPSGNPSYEQYF
TRBJ1-6 TRBV20-1 . TRBD1 TGCAGTGCTCTGGGACAGGGCGGTTCACCCCTCCACTTT CSALGQGGSPLHF
TRBJ2-1 TRBV3-1 once TRBD2 TGTGCCAGCAGCCAACTACGGACTAGCGGGAGTGGCGATGAGCAGTTCTTC CASSQLRTSGSGDEQFF
TRBJ2-1 TRBV12-3/TRBV12-4 few TRBD1 TGTGCCACCGTGGACAGGGAACGGATCAATGAGCAGTTCTTC CATVDRERINEQFF
TRBJ2-5 TRBV28 . TRBD2 TGTGCCAGCAGTTTTGGTAGCGGGCTGTACCAAGAGACCCAGTACTTC CASSFGSGLYQETQYF
TRBJ2-5 TRBV12-3/TRBV12-4 . . TGTGCCAGCAGTGTAGGACAGCGGGAGACCCAGTACTTC CASSVGQRETQYF
TRBJ2-3 TRBV29-1 few . TGCAGCGTTGAAAGGGGCACCGCAGATACGCAGTATTTT CSVERGTADTQYF
TRBJ2-5 TRBV29-1 . TRBD2 TGCAGCGTTGATCTAGCGGGACGGGAGACCCAGTACTTC CSVDLAGRETQYF
TRBJ1-4 TRBV28 . TRBD1 TGTGCCAGCAGCGGGACAGGGGCTGAAAAACTGTTTTTT CASSGTGAEKLFF
TRBJ2-5 TRBV5-1 few TRBD1 TGCGCCAGCAGCCTCCCGGGACAGGAAGAGACCCAGTACTTC CASSLPGQEETQYF
TRBJ2-7 TRBV11-2 few . TGTGCCAGCAGCTTAGATCCGGGCCTAGGCGTGGACGAGCAGTACTTC CASSLDPGLGVDEQYF
TRBJ2-6 TRBV28 . TRBD2 TGTGCCAGCAGTTTTGGACTAGCGGGAGGCTCTGGGGCCAACGTCCTGACTTTC CASSFGLAGGSGANVLTF
TRBJ2-7 TRBV4-1 . . TGCGCCAGCAACCATCGCCCCCTCCCAGCCACCAGCGCCGAGCAGTACTTC CASNHRPLPATSAEQYF
TRBJ2-4 TRBV5-1 . . TGCGCCAGCAGCTTGTACAGGGAGGACATTCAGTACTTC CASSLYREDIQYF
TRBJ1-6 TRBV6-6 . TRBD1 TGTGCCAGCAACAGGGGGCTAGGGTCCTATAATTCACCCCTCCACTTT CASNRGLGSYNSPLHF
TRBJ2-3 TRBV4-1 . TRBD1 TGCGCCAGCAGCCGAGGACAGGGGACCACAGATACGCAGTATTTT CASSRGQGTTDTQYF
TRBJ1-4 TRBV4-1 once . TGCGCCAGCAGCCAAGATCTAATATTGCTGTTTTTT CASSQDLILLFF
TRBJ2-3 TRBV4-1 few . TGCGCCAGCAGCCTACGACAGGATTACACAGATACGCAGTATTTT CASSLRQDYTDTQYF
TRBJ2-6 TRBV7-9 few . TGTGCCAGCAGCTTAGTTACCCCTGGGGCCAACGTCCTGACTTTC CASSLVTPGANVLTF
TRBJ1-5 TRBV20-1 . . TGCAGTGCTAGTCGCCGGGTCGGTAGCAATCAGCCCCAGCATTTT CSASRRVGSNQPQHF
TRBJ1-1 TRBV2 . . TGTGCCAGCAGTATTTCAGCCGGGGCTTTCTTT CASSISAGAFF
TRBJ2-5 TRBV4-2 few . TGTGCCAGCAGCCAAGCAGTGAGGAAAGAGACCCAGTACTTC CASSQAVRKETQYF
TRBJ2-3 TRBV5-1 . . TGCGCCACCTCACCCTACAGCCCAAGCACAGATACGCAGTATTTT CATSPYSPSTDTQYF
TRBJ2-3 TRBV7-2 . . TGTGCCAGCAGCACGCGCGACGGCATAGATACGCAGTATTTT CASSTRDGIDTQYF
TRBJ2-7 TRBV3-1 many TRBD1 TGTGCCAGCAGCCAAGGAGGGACAGGGGTTTACGAGCAGTACTTC CASSQGGTGVYEQYF
TRBJ1-1 TRBV10-3 . . TGTGCCATCAGCCTTACAGGGCCCACTGAGGCTTTCTTT CAISLTGPTEAFF
TRBJ2-7 TRBV6-2/TRBV6-3 few TRBD2 TGTGCCAGCAGTTACTCTAGCGGGGGAGGCTACGAGCAGTACTTC CASSYSSGGGYEQYF
TRBJ1-1 TRBV12-3/TRBV12-4 . . TGTGCCAGCAGTCCCCTGGCATACACTGAAGCTTTCTTT CASSPLAYTEAFF
TRBJ2-7 TRBV7-9 . TRBD2 TGTGCCAGCAACTCCGGGACTAGCGGGAGGGCCGGCGAGCAGTACTTC CASNSGTSGRAGEQYF
TRBJ2-1 TRBV29-1 . TRBD2 TGCAGCGTTCGACGGACTAGCGGCGCCCCGAGGTACAATGAGCAGTTCTTC CSVRRTSGAPRYNEQFF
TRBJ2-1 TRBV20-1 . TRBD2 TGCAGTGCTAGACCGTCACTAGCGGGAGACGATGAGCAGTTCTTC CSARPSLAGDDEQFF
TRBJ2-7 TRBV3-1 . . TGTGCCAGGAGCGCACACTACGAGCAGTACTTC CARSAHYEQYF
TRBJ2-7 TRBV27 few . TGTGCCAGCAGGAACCGGGACGAGTCCGAGCAGTACTTC CASRNRDESEQYF
TRBJ1-4 TRBV27 . TRBD1 TGTGCCAGCAGTGAGATAACAGGGGGTCGGGAAAAACTGTTTTTT CASSEITGGREKLFF
TRBJ2-4 TRBV9 . . TGTGCCAGCAGCGCCAACGCGGGACCGGTAAACATTCAGTACTTC CASSANAGPVNIQYF
TRBJ2-4 TRBV20-1 few . TGCAGTGCTAGAGTAGACAGAGCCAAAAACATTCAGTACTTC CSARVDRAKNIQYF
TRBJ2-7 TRBV30 . . TGTGCCTGGAGTGTAGGCGGTACTGGAATCCACGAGCAGTACTTC CAWSVGGTGIHEQYF
TRBJ2-6 TRBV30 . . TGTGCCTGGAGAGCTGGCGGGCGGCTGCCCAACGTCCTGACTTTC CAWRAGGRLPNVLTF
TRBJ2-1 TRBV4-1 . TRBD2 TGCGCCAGCAGCACGACGGGACTAGCGGGGAGCTCCTACAATGAGCAGTTCTTC CASSTTGLAGSSYNEQFF
TRBJ2-4 TRBV7-8 . TRBD1 TGTGCCAGCAGCTTAGATGTGCGGACAGGGAATGCCAAAAACATTCAGTACTTC CASSLDVRTGNAKNIQYF
TRBJ1-4 TRBV28 . . TGTGCCAGCAGTCTCGACAGAGTACTGAGGGAAAAACTGTTTTTT CASSLDRVLREKLFF
TRBJ2-1 TRBV20-1 . . TGCAGTGCTATTCCCCAGTATTCGAGCTCCTACAATGAGCAGTTCTTC CSAIPQYSSSYNEQFF
TRBJ2-6 TRBV20-1 . . TGCAGTGTTGCCCAGGTTAATGCTGGGGCCAACGTCCTGACTTTC CSVAQVNAGANVLTF
TRBJ2-7 TRBV14 . . TGTGCCAGCAGCCACCCCCTTCGGTACGAGCAGTACTTC CASSHPLRYEQYF
TRBJ2-3 TRBV4-2 . . TGTGCCAGCAGCCCGAGCAGGACCCCGGGTACGCAGTATTTT CASSPSRTPGTQYF
TRBJ1-4 TRBV12-3/TRBV12-4 few . TGTGCCAGCAGTTTAGCGGCGGGGACTGAAAAACTGTTTTTT CASSLAAGTEKLFF